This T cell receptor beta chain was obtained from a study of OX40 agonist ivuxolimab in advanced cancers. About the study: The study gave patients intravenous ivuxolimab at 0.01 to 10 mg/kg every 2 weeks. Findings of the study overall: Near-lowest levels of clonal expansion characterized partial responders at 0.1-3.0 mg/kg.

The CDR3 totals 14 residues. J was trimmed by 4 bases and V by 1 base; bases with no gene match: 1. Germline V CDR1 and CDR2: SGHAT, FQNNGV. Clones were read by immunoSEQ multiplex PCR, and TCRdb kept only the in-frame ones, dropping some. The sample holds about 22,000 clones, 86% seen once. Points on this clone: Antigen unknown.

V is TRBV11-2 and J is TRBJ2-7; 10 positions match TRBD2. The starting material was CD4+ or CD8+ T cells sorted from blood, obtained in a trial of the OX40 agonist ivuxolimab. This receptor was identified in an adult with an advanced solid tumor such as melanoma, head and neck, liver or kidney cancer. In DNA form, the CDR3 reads TGTGCCAGCAGCTTAGTACTAGCGGGATACGAGCAGTACTTC. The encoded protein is CASSLVLAGYEQYF.